This T cell receptor (beta chain) was profiled in a study of blood T cell repertoires in COVID-19. The wider study: Sites in the United States, Italy and Spain provided acute and convalescent COVID-19 samples.

The V and J ends lost 4 bases and 4 bases, in that order; junction bases with no gene match: 7. Germline CDR1 SGHDT, CDR2 YYEEEE. The CDR3 is made up of 15 amino acids. Using immunoSEQ multiplex PCR, the repertoire was profiled, and TCRdb retains in-frame clones only, with some absent. The sample has some 200,000 clones, about 85% seen once. The chain employs TRBV5-6 and TRBJ2-4; 8 bases are shared with TRBD2. The receptor was derived from a woman under 40 who had recovered from COVID-19. The sample was PBMCs or T cells enriched from blood (not recorded which). CDR3 region: CASSRLSGGKNIQYF. CDR3 nucleotides: TGTGCCAGCAGCCGGTTAAGCGGGGGAAAAAACATTCAGTACTTC.